This T cell receptor beta chain comes out of a study of cytomegalovirus exposure and HLA in healthy donors. Study background: An early release of data contained some 80 million unique TCRs, which came from HLA-typed donors.

Vbeta (60) and Jbeta (13) primers were used in the PCR. The assay was immunoSEQ multiplex PCR, and TCRdb's table has in-frame clones only and misses some. Among about 77,000 clones listed, approximately 80% were seen once. Per the germline V gene, CDR1 is SGHDT and CDR2 is YYEEEE. The junction had 8 bases not matched to a gene; V was cut back by 4 bases and J by 1 base. This CDR3 is 17 amino acids long. This clone was observed a few times. This sequence was found in a man aged 40-55 years in good health and CMV-seronegative. The J gene is TRBJ2-5, the V gene TRBV5-6; 12 bases map to TRBD2. The material sequenced was PBMCs. The CDR3 DNA reads TGTGCCAGCAGCGTGACCTCGACTAGCGGGGGCCAAGAGACCCAGTACTTC. Its protein product is CASSVTSTSGGQETQYF.